This T cell receptor beta chain was identified in a study of cytomegalovirus exposure and HLA in healthy donors. The primer mix had 60 Vbeta and 13 Jbeta primers. The method was immunoSEQ multiplex PCR; TCRdb's version includes in-frame clones alone and lacks a portion of them. Here the sample spans 210,000 or so clones, 65% to 85% being singletons. CDR1 and CDR2 (germline): SGHVS, FQNEAQ. There are 13 residues in the CDR3. The V end lost 3 bases, the J end lost 5 bases, and 10 bases lay between the germline ends. This rearrangement joins TRBV7-8 to TRBJ2-5, with D possibly being TRBD2 (7 bases). Sequencing was done on a sample of PBMCs. The receptor was derived from a boy between 2 and 10 years old in good health and CMV-seronegative. The CDR3 DNA reads TGTGCCAGCAGCTTCAGGGGAGGGGAGACCCAGTACTTC. Its translation: CASSFRGGETQYF. The variable domain in full, with the rest retrieved from reference TRBV7-8 and TRBJ2-5, is GAGVSQSPRYKVAKRGQDVALRCDPISGHVSLFWYQQALGQGPEFLTYFQNEAQLDKSGLPSDRFFAERPEGSVSTLKIQRTQQEDSAVYLCASSFRGGETQYFGPGTRLLVL.